Listed here are 21 T cell receptor beta chains from one sample, sequenced in a study of blood T cell repertoires in COVID-19. Only in-frame clones appear in the TCRdb table, and some are missing; sequencing was by immunoSEQ multiplex PCR. The sample holds about 130,000 clones, 86% seen once. The sequenced sample consisted of peripheral blood. Receptors originate from a woman between 50 and 59 years old who had recovered from COVID-19.

The rearrangement joins TRBV7-3 to TRBJ2-7; D might be TRBD2 (5 bases). This CDR3 contains 16 residues. Trimming took off 0 bases at V and 3 bases at J, with 15 bases between the two ends. Germline CDR1 and CDR2: SGHTA and FQGTGA. The chain's CDR3 is CASSLTGPGEGYEQYF. DNA for the CDR3: TGTGCCAGCAGCTTAACGGGTCCGGGTGAGGGCTACGAGCAGTACTTC.

The chain has TRBV3-1 (or the pseudogene TRBV3-2) and TRBJ1-3, with 7 bases fitting TRBD1. V shed 5 bases, J shed 6 bases, and the junction held 7 bases outside the gene matches. The germline CDR1 and CDR2 sequences are LGHDT and YNNKEL (reference sequence). There are 14 residues in the CDR3. The CDR3 loop reads CASSITGEANTIYF. CDR3 sequence (DNA): TGTGCCAGCAGCATAACAGGGGAGGCAAACACCATATATTTT.

The chain uses TRBV13 and TRBJ2-5, with 8 bases fitting TRBD1. J lost 2 bases, V lost 5 bases, and 10 bases had no gene match. CDR1 and CDR2 from the germline V gene are PRHDT and FYEKMQ (reference sequence). The CDR3 totals 16 residues. CDR3 nucleotides: TGTGCCAGCAGCAAGGGCGCAGGGGGCGGGCAAGAGACCCAGTACTTC. It encodes CASSKGAGGGQETQYF.

This chain joins TRBV5-1 and TRBJ2-5; D is possibly TRBD2 (6 bases). V was shortened by 4 bases and J by 5 bases, with 12 bases between the two germline ends. The length of the CDR3 is 13 residues. Germline V gives CDR1 SGHRS, CDR2 YFSETQ. CDR3 in amino acids: CASSLGRGETQYF. The CDR3 nucleotides read TGCGCCAGCAGCCTCGGACGGGGGGAGACCCAGTACTTC.

The V and J genes are TRBV9 and TRBJ2-7; 9 bases line up with TRBD1. This CDR3 has 14 amino acids. Germline V CDR1 and CDR2: SGDLS, YYNGEE. The V and J ends lost 4 bases and 2 bases, in that order; junction bases with no gene match: 4. CDR3 sequence: CASSFGQGPYEQYF. In DNA form, the CDR3 reads TGTGCCAGCAGCTTTGGACAGGGGCCCTACGAGCAGTACTTC.

V usage is TRBV2 and J usage is TRBJ2-7; 11 nucleotides agree with TRBD1. The CDR3 is 14 residues long. Germline values: CDR1 SNHLY, CDR2 FYNNEI. J lost 3 bases, V lost 10 bases, and 8 bases had no gene match. CDR3 sequence (DNA): TGTGCCACCCGTCGGGGGACAGGGGGCTACGAGCAGTACTTC. Residues: CATRRGTGGYEQYF. Full variable domain (outside the CDR3, taken from reference TRBV2 and TRBJ2-7): EPEVTQTPSHQVTQMGQEVILRCVPISNHLYFYWYRQILGQKVEFLVSFYNNEISEKSEIFDDQFSVERPDGSNFTLKIRSTKLEDSAMYFCATRRGTGGYEQYFGPGTRLTVT.

The V call is TRBV7-2, the J call TRBJ1-2, with 8 bases identical to TRBD1. CDR1 and CDR2 from the germline V gene are SGHTA and FQGNSA. With V trimmed by 0 bases and J by 6 bases, 3 bases remained unmatched. The CDR3 is made up of 14 amino acids. In nucleotides, the CDR3 is TGTGCCAGCAGCTTAGCGGTGACAGGGGATGGCTACACCTTC. Its translation is CASSLAVTGDGYTF.

The chain uses TRBV4-1 and TRBJ2-5, with a tentative D call TRBD1 (5 bases). CDR1 is MGHRA, CDR2 YSYEKL, per germline. This CDR3 region has 14 residues. Between the trimmed V and J ends, which lost 0 bases and 4 bases, there was a span of 9 bases. As DNA, the CDR3 is TGCGCCAGCAGCCAAGATGGGGCAGGAGAGACCCAGTACTTC. Translated, it gives CASSQDGAGETQYF.

J is TRBJ1-3 and V is TRBV24-1, with D unresolved. The CDR3 contains 16 residues. From germline, CDR1 is KGHDR and CDR2 SFDVKD. Trimming removed 5 bases at V and 3 bases at J, with 16 bases between. The DNA of the CDR3 is TGTGCCACCAGTGGGGCAGAAATACCATTTGGAAACACCATATATTTT. Its translation: CATSGAEIPFGNTIYF.

J is TRBJ2-5 and V is TRBV2, with D possibly TRBD1 on 8 matching bases. Germline values: CDR1 SNHLY, CDR2 FYNNEI. Trimming left V 2 bases short and J 5 bases short, with 15 bases between. There are 15 residues in the CDR3. CDR3 region: CASSERKQGGETQYF. The CDR3 bases are TGTGCCAGCAGTGAAAGGAAACAGGGGGGGGAGACCCAGTACTTC.

V gene TRBV6-1 combines with J gene TRBJ2-7; no clear D gene. V was trimmed by 5 bases and J by 0 bases, leaving 5 bases between them. The CDR3 has 12 amino acids. The germline V gene has CDR1 MNHNS and CDR2 SASEGT. The CDR3 loop is CASSSSSYEQYF. Written as DNA, the CDR3 is TGTGCCAGCAGTTCGAGCTCCTACGAGCAGTACTTC.

This CDR3 reads CASSGVRRQGLYGYTF. The CDR3 nucleotides are TGTGCCAGTAGTGGGGTTCGTCGACAGGGTCTCTATGGCTACACCTTC. This chain links TRBV19 with TRBJ1-2; 7 nucleotides match TRBD1. Germline values: CDR1 LNHDA, CDR2 SQIVND (reference sequence). This CDR3 is built from 16 residues. V was clipped by 5 bases and J by 4 bases; unmatched bases: 13.

The chain employs TRBV7-8 and TRBJ2-1, with 7 bases matching TRBD2. The germline V gene has CDR1 SGHVS and CDR2 FQNEAQ. The CDR3 has 15 amino acids. V was pared by 2 bases and J by 3 bases, with 4 bases of the junction left unmatched. CDR3 bases: TGTGCCAGCAGCTTACTAGGGAGGGGCTACAATGAGCAGTTCTTC. Protein sequence: CASSLLGRGYNEQFF.

The rearrangement links TRBV5-1 to TRBJ1-2; weak D call: TRBD1 (5 bases). Trimming left V 1 base short and J 1 base short, with 14 bases between. The CDR3 is 16 amino acids. CDR1 is SGHRS and CDR2 is YFSETQ in the germline V gene. DNA of the CDR3: TGCGCCAGCAGCTTGATCGTTGGGGGGGTTAACTATGGCTACACCTTC. It specifies CASSLIVGGVNYGYTF.

The CDR3 sequence is CASSERKRSSYNEQFF. The CDR3 bases are TGTGCCAGCAGTGAAAGAAAGCGGAGCTCCTACAATGAGCAGTTCTTC. The rearrangement links TRBV25-1 to TRBJ2-1; perhaps TRBD2 as D (5 bases). Germline V lookup: CDR1 MGHDK, CDR2 SYGVNS. The CDR3 is 16 amino acids. Trimming left V 2 bases short and J 0 bases short, with 11 bases between.

V gene TRBV7-2 combines with J gene TRBJ2-3, with TRBD1 identical over 8 bases. The CDR3 totals 16 residues. CDR1 and CDR2 (germline): SGHTA, FQGNSA. J lost 7 bases, V lost 0 bases, and 9 bases had no gene match. CDR3 DNA: TGTGCCAGCAGCTTAGCGAGTGGTCAGGGGGCAAATACGCAGTATTTT. This gives the protein CASSLASGQGANTQYF.

V usage is TRBV19 and J usage is TRBJ2-2, with TRBD1 matching over 7 bases. Per the germline V gene, CDR1 is LNHDA and CDR2 is SQIVND (reference sequence). The CDR3 runs 14 residues. V shed 6 bases and J 3 bases; nucleotides not matched to a gene: 4. Written as DNA, the CDR3 is TGTGCCAGTAGCGAGCAGGGGGACACCGGGGAGCTGTTTTTT. It encodes CASSEQGDTGELFF.

In this sample, this clone turned up once. The gene calls are TRBV19 and TRBJ2-6; D may be TRBD2 (5 bases). From germline, CDR1 is LNHDA and CDR2 SQIVND (reference sequence). V was trimmed by 11 bases and J by 2 bases, leaving 16 bases between them. The CDR3 length is 15 residues. The CDR3 loop is CASRVGSTGANVLTF. In DNA form, the CDR3 reads TGTGCCTCCAGAGTTGGGAGTACTGGGGCCAACGTCCTGACTTTC.

This chain connects TRBV30 to TRBJ2-7, with D possibly matching TRBD2 (6 bases). Trimming shortened V by 1 base and J by 1 base, and 14 bases separated the two germline ends. Germline values: CDR1 GTSNPN, CDR2 SVGIG (reference sequence). The CDR3 has 15 amino acids. In DNA, the CDR3 is TGTGCCTGGAGTGGTGGGCCCGGAGGGTCCTACGAGCAGTACTTC. This codes for CAWSGGPGGSYEQYF.

DNA of the CDR3: TGTGCCAGCAGCAAAGGGAACGGGCGGGAGGGCCTCCCTAGACGACAAGATGAGCAGTTCTTC. The encoded protein is CASSKGNGREGLPRRQDEQFF. This chain links TRBV21-1 with TRBJ2-1; the DNA was not used to check the table's D call, TRBD2. TRBV21-1 is shown as a pseudogene. This CDR3 region has 21 residues.

The chain carries TRBV2 and TRBJ1-6; D is perhaps TRBD1 (5 bases). Deletions cut 4 bases from V and 3 bases from J, with 10 bases between. Germline V gene sequence: CDR1 SNHLY, CDR2 FYNNEI. CDR3 length equals 15 residues. The CDR3 bases are TGTGCCAGCAGTGGACAGTCCTTCTATAATTCACCCCTCCACTTT. It yields the protein CASSGQSFYNSPLHF.